Following are 32 T cell receptor beta chains from one sample sequenced in a study of blood T cell repertoires in COVID-19. Method: immunoSEQ multiplex PCR; TCRdb's copy keeps in-frame clones and lacks some. This sample carries some 270,000 clones, 89% of them seen once, and the ten largest clones take 1.7%. Sequencing was done on a sample of PBMCs or T cells enriched from blood (not recorded which). Every receptor here comes from a woman aged 40 to 50 who had recovered from COVID-19.

This clone was counted a single time. The V call is TRBV7-2, the J call TRBJ1-2; the match to TRBD1 covers 8 bases. The CDR3 has 13 residues. The junction had 3 bases not matched to a gene; V was cut back by 5 bases and J by 4 bases. Per germline, CDR1 SGHTA and CDR2 FQGNSA. The CDR3 reads CASSPTGGYGYTF. For the CDR3, the DNA is TGTGCCAGCAGCCCAACAGGGGGCTATGGCTACACCTTC.

V is TRBV7-2 and J is TRBJ1-1; D not certain. Per germline, CDR1 SGHTA and CDR2 FQGNSA. There are 13 residues in the CDR3. V dropped 4 bases and J dropped 0 bases, with 6 bases sitting between them. CDR3 residues: CASSSNMNTEAFF. CDR3 sequence (DNA): TGTGCCAGCAGCTCTAATATGAACACTGAAGCTTTCTTT.

The chain recombines TRBV7-3 with TRBJ2-2; 11 positions match TRBD2. This CDR3 spans 15 amino acids. Germline loops: CDR1 SGHTA, CDR2 FQGTGA. Trimming cost V 0 bases and J 8 bases; bases outside gene matches: 2. CDR3 nucleotide sequence: TGTGCCAGCAGCTTAACGAGGACTAGCGGGGGGGAGCTGTTTTTT. Encoded protein: CASSLTRTSGGELFF. Together with reference TRBV7-3 and TRBJ2-2, the CDR3 gives the full variable domain: GAGVSQTPSNKVTEKGKYVELRCDPISGHTALYWYRQSLGQGPEFLIYFQGTGAADDSGLPNDRFFAVRPEGSVSTLKIQRTERGDSAVYLCASSLTRTSGGELFFGEGSRLTVL.

This clone was counted only a few times. This rearrangement joins TRBV6-5 to TRBJ1-3, with a weak D call TRBD1 (6 bases). The CDR3 loop spans 13 amino acids. CDR1 MNHEY and CDR2 SVGAGI come from the germline V gene. Trimming pared 3 bases from V and 6 bases from J, leaving 9 bases between. CDR3 DNA sequence: TGTGCCAGCAGTTATGGGGGCGAAAACACCATATATTTT. Its translation is CASSYGGENTIYF.

The count of this clone is one. The J gene is TRBJ1-2, the V gene TRBV6-5, with 10 bases lining up with TRBD1. The germline V gene has CDR1 MNHEY and CDR2 SVGAGI. V lost 5 bases and J lost 5; bases outside the gene matches: 8. The CDR3 runs to 15 residues. CDR3 residues: CASSPRGDRGYGYTF. CDR3 coding DNA: TGTGCCAGCAGTCCCCGAGGGGACAGGGGATATGGCTACACCTTC.

The CDR3 DNA is TGCGCCAGCAGCCCCCGAGGGCTGGCGGGGGGATACAATGAGCAGTTCTTC. As protein: CASSPRGLAGGYNEQFF. V usage is TRBV4-1 and J usage is TRBJ2-1; TRBD2 aligns across 8 bases. This CDR3 is 17 amino acids long. The germline V gene encodes CDR1 MGHRA and CDR2 YSYEKL. V shed 4 bases and J 4 bases; nucleotides not matched to a gene: 12.

The chain uses TRBV28 and TRBJ1-2; weak D call: TRBD1 (6 bases). Germline V gene sequence: CDR1 MDHEN, CDR2 SYDVKM. The length of the CDR3 is 14 residues. The ends were cut back, 4 bases at V and 6 bases at J, with 15 bases in the middle. Here the CDR3 reads CASSSHQGWDGYTF. The CDR3, as DNA: TGTGCCAGCAGTTCCCACCAGGGGTGGGATGGCTACACCTTC.

The rearrangement uses TRBV4-1 and TRBJ1-2; TRBD1 matches at 8 bases. With V trimmed by 4 bases and J by 8 bases, 6 bases remained unmatched. The germline V gene has CDR1 MGHRA and CDR2 YSYEKL. This CDR3 contains 13 residues. The CDR3 DNA follows: TGCGCCAGCAGCCTTTACAGGGGGGGAGGCTACACCTTC. Encoded protein: CASSLYRGGGYTF.

The rearrangement links TRBV7-9 to TRBJ1-2, with D possibly being TRBD1 (6 bases). Deletions cut 6 bases from V and 6 bases from J, with 14 bases between. CDR1 SEHNR and CDR2 FQNEAQ come from the germline V gene (reference sequence). The CDR3 loop spans 13 amino acids. In nucleotides, the CDR3 is TGTGCCAGCAGATCCGAGGACAGCCATGGCTACACCTTC. Its translation is CASRSEDSHGYTF. The full variable domain, completed using reference TRBV7-9 and TRBJ1-2, is DTGVSQNPRHKITKRGQNVTFRCDPISEHNRLYWYRQTLGQGPEFLTYFQNEAQLEKSRLLSDRFSAERPKGSFSTLEIQRTEQGDSAMYLCASRSEDSHGYTFGSGTRLTVV.

This sequence joins TRBV5-5 and TRBJ2-7, with unresolved D. With 3 bases removed from V and 0 bases from J, the gap between germline ends came to 10 bases. CDR3 size: 14 residues. Germline values: CDR1 SGHKS, CDR2 YYEKEE (reference sequence). Here the CDR3 reads CASSSPTVSYEQYF. In DNA form, the CDR3 reads TGTGCCAGCAGCTCACCGACTGTCTCCTACGAGCAGTACTTC.

The rearrangement joins TRBV19 to TRBJ2-7, with 10 bases identical to TRBD1. Germline trimming cut 2 bases from V and 2 bases from J; bases unmatched to any gene: 9. The CDR3 length is 17 residues. Germline CDR1 reads LNHDA; CDR2 reads SQIVND (reference sequence). The CDR3 sequence: CASSIMRGQGSPYEQYF. In DNA form, the CDR3 reads TGTGCCAGTAGTATAATGAGGGGACAGGGGTCTCCCTACGAGCAGTACTTC.

This sequence joins TRBV6-5 and TRBJ2-7; the D is unclear. Trimming took 7 bases from V and 3 from J, leaving 10 bases between them. The germline CDR1 and CDR2 sequences are MNHEY and SVGAGI. This CDR3 region has 12 residues. The CDR3 loop is CASTSQLYEQYF. CDR3 DNA sequence: TGTGCCAGCACCTCTCAACTCTACGAGCAGTACTTC.

This clone appeared a few times. The chain carries TRBV5-5 and TRBJ1-4; 10 nucleotides agree with TRBD1. The CDR3 extends over 15 amino acids. The germline gives CDR1 SGHKS, CDR2 YYEKEE (reference sequence). With V trimmed by 6 bases and J by 7 bases, 9 bases remained unmatched. The CDR3 bases are TGTGCCAGCACCTGGGGAGACAGGGGGCGTGAAAAACTGTTTTTT. This encodes CASTWGDRGREKLFF.

This clone was seen only once. The chain employs TRBV2 and TRBJ1-5, with TRBD1 as a possible D gene (5 bases). The ends were cut back, 4 bases at V and 0 bases at J, with 16 bases in the middle. CDR1 and CDR2 (germline): SNHLY, FYNNEI. The CDR3 sequence is 17 residues long. The CDR3 sequence is CASSGRDGVYSNQPQHF. The CDR3 coding sequence is TGTGCCAGCAGTGGGAGGGACGGGGTTTATAGCAATCAGCCCCAGCATTTT.

The chain couples TRBV7-6 to TRBJ2-1; TRBD2 matches 9 bases. Germline CDR1 is SGHVS and CDR2 is FNYEAQ. The CDR3 consists of 16 residues. V shed 2 bases and J 8 bases; nucleotides not matched to a gene: 10. Here the CDR3 reads CASSLRPSGTLDEQFF. The CDR3 DNA reads as TGTGCCAGCAGCTTAAGGCCTAGCGGGACTTTGGATGAGCAGTTCTTC.

This chain's CDR3 is CASSPSSIREDNTGELFF. CDR3 DNA: TGTGCCAGCAGCCCCAGTTCAATTCGGGAGGATAACACCGGGGAGCTGTTTTTT. The J gene is TRBJ2-2, the V gene TRBV11-2, with TRBD2 identical over 7 bases. CDR3 length: 18 residues. Unmatched junction bases numbered 14, after V lost 5 bases and J lost 2 bases. Germline values: CDR1 SGHAT, CDR2 FQNNGV.

The chain couples TRBV6-5 to TRBJ2-2, with 14 bases matching TRBD2. J was trimmed by 3 bases and V by 6 bases; bases with no gene match: 0. This CDR3 region has 15 residues. CDR1 and CDR2 from the germline V gene are MNHEY and SVGAGI. The CDR3 nucleotides read TGTGCCAGCAGGGGACTAGCGGGGGACACCGGGGAGCTGTTTTTT. Translation gives CASRGLAGDTGELFF.

This clone was observed a handful of times. This chain uses TRBV7-9 with TRBJ2-7; TRBD1 aligns across 7 bases. CDR3 length: 13 residues. CDR1 is SEHNR, CDR2 FQNEAQ, per germline (reference sequence). The trim removed 5 bases at V and 4 bases at J, leaving 5 bases unmatched. The CDR3 sequence is CASSHSGGYEQYF. Written as DNA, the CDR3 is TGTGCCAGCAGCCATTCAGGGGGTTACGAGCAGTACTTC.

V is TRBV6-5 and J is TRBJ2-5; 7 bases are shared with TRBD1. The CDR3 spans 16 residues. CDR1 and CDR2 (germline): MNHEY, SVGAGI. V shed 4 bases, J shed 1 base, and the junction held 9 bases outside the gene matches. CDR3 nucleotide sequence: TGTGCCAGCAGTTTGCAAGGGGGCGCGTCCCAAGAGACCCAGTACTTC. Encoded protein: CASSLQGGASQETQYF.

As concerns this clone: Distinct nucleotide sequences in the sample also encode this CDR3. CDR3 residues: CASSLRGGNSPLHF. Written as DNA, the CDR3 is TGTGCCAGCAGCTTAAGAGGGGGCAATTCACCCCTCCACTTT. The chain combines TRBV11-2 with TRBJ1-6; 7 nucleotides match TRBD1. Germline CDR1 is SGHAT and CDR2 is FQNNGV. V was pared by 2 bases and J by 7 bases, with 2 bases of the junction left unmatched. The CDR3 is 14 residues long.

The chain links TRBV7-2 to TRBJ2-7; 7 bases line up with TRBD1. Per germline, CDR1 SGHTA and CDR2 FQGNSA. This CDR3 comprises 14 residues. Trimming took 1 base from V and 3 from J; bases not matched to a gene: 3. CDR3 bases: TGTGCCAGCAGCTTAGAGGGGGCTGGCTACGAGCAGTACTTC. Its translation: CASSLEGAGYEQYF.

The chain joins TRBV29-1 to TRBJ2-1; 7 nucleotides agree with TRBD2. CDR3 length: 13 residues. Germline V gives CDR1 SQVTM, CDR2 ANQGSEA. CDR3 nucleotides: TGCAGTGGGACGAGCGGGATCTACAATGAGCAGTTCTTC. Translation: CSGTSGIYNEQFF.

This chain connects TRBV25-1 to TRBJ1-2; 8 bases fit TRBD1. Germline V gene data show CDR1 as MGHDK and CDR2 as SYGVNS. Trimming took 6 bases from V and 3 from J; bases not matched to a gene: 3. The CDR3 has 13 amino acids. In DNA, the CDR3 is TGTGCCAGCAGCCCAGGGGGCGACTATGGCTACACCTTC. Its protein product is CASSPGGDYGYTF.

The CDR3 DNA follows: TGTGCCAGCAGTTACGGCCAGGGGAACACCGGGGAGCTGTTTTTT. This translates into CASSYGQGNTGELFF. The chain couples TRBV6-5 to TRBJ2-2; D might be TRBD1 (5 bases). The CDR3 is 15 amino acids. CDR1 is MNHEY, CDR2 SVGAGI, per germline. Trimming stripped 2 bases from V and 1 base from J, with 8 bases between.

The V gene is TRBV7-2, the J gene TRBJ1-1; D call uncertain. There are 14 residues in the CDR3. V lost 4 bases, J lost 1 base, and 10 bases lay in between. The germline V gene has CDR1 SGHTA and CDR2 FQGNSA. The CDR3 protein is CASSSKPENTEAFF. The DNA for the CDR3 is TGTGCCAGCAGCTCCAAACCAGAGAACACTGAAGCTTTCTTT.

The J gene is TRBJ1-1, the V gene TRBV6-1; TRBD1 matches 7 bases. CDR1 is MNHNS, CDR2 SASEGT, per germline. This CDR3 contains 15 residues. J gave up 5 bases and V 1 base, and 7 bases lay outside the gene matches. This chain's CDR3 is CASSEVQGEGTEAFF. Written as DNA, the CDR3 is TGTGCCAGCAGTGAAGTCCAGGGGGAAGGTACTGAAGCTTTCTTT.

The chain links TRBV6-1 to TRBJ1-2, with no clear D. This CDR3 comprises 13 residues. With 1 base removed from V and 1 base from J, the gap between germline ends came to 4 bases. Germline V CDR1 and CDR2: MNHNS, SASEGT. The CDR3 is CASSEVRNYGYTF. CDR3 DNA sequence: TGTGCCAGCAGTGAAGTGCGTAACTATGGCTACACCTTC.

This chain links TRBV4-3 with TRBJ2-1; TRBD2 aligns across 7 bases. The CDR3 consists of 17 residues. The V segment lost 0 bases and the J segment 3 bases; nucleotides outside the gene matches: 8. CDR1 and CDR2 (germline): LGHNA, YSLEER. In DNA form, the CDR3 reads TGCGCCAGCAGCCAAGATCTGTGGGAGGGGCACTACAATGAGCAGTTCTTC. Protein product: CASSQDLWEGHYNEQFF.

The chain has TRBV23-1 and TRBJ1-1, with D maybe TRBD1 (5 bases). TRBV23-1 has ORF status, its function being uncertain. This CDR3 is built from 16 residues. Trimming shortened V by 4 bases and J by 1 base, and 16 bases separated the two germline ends. The CDR3 region is CASSPTPRAPNTEAFF. CDR3 nucleotides: TGCGCCAGCAGTCCAACCCCCAGGGCCCCGAACACTGAAGCTTTCTTT.

J is TRBJ1-6 and V is TRBV6-5; 8 bases map to TRBD1. The ends lost 7 bases at V and 10 bases at J; junction bases unmatched: 9. This CDR3 region has 14 residues. Germline V gene data show CDR1 as MNHEY and CDR2 as SVGAGI. CDR3 DNA: TGTGCCAGCATCCCAGGGGGCGCCTTATCACCCCTCCACTTT. Translating it yields CASIPGGALSPLHF.

The CDR3: CASSQDWVIEANSPLHF. CDR3 coding DNA: TGCGCCAGCAGCCAAGATTGGGTTATTGAGGCTAATTCACCCCTCCACTTT. The genes are TRBV4-3 and TRBJ1-6; no definite D call. The V gene lost 0 bases and the J gene lost 6 bases, with 15 bases spanning the gap. The germline gives CDR1 LGHNA, CDR2 YSLEER. The CDR3 runs 17 residues.

This chain uses TRBV4-1 with TRBJ2-3; TRBD2 matches at 14 bases. The CDR3 has 17 amino acids. Germline loops: CDR1 MGHRA, CDR2 YSYEKL. J was trimmed by 0 bases and V by 2 bases; bases with no gene match: 1. The CDR3 DNA reads as TGCGCCAGCAGCCAAAGGACTAGCGGGGGGAGCACAGATACGCAGTATTTT. This sequence encodes CASSQRTSGGSTDTQYF.